The clone carrying this T cell receptor (beta chain) was counted between two and nine times. Antigen: not known. This sample stems from a study of T cell repertoires in cytomegalovirus infection. Study-wide context: It was the public TCR beta signatures that indicated both CMV infection and matching HLA type. Study-level findings and limits: Based on cumulative public TCR beta family frequency, carriers of CMV plus the relevant HLA were identified. Ex vivo, HLA-C-restricted CMV-specific TCR beta clonotypes prevailed over the rest of the response.

TCRdb re-analysed the reads in MiXCR, keeping a single row per CDR3 protein. Seen here are about 320,000 distinct CDR3 sequences, 8% to 10% observed once, and the top ten hold 4.3%. Input material: PBMCs. The clonotype was recovered from a human donor in good health (CMV status not recorded). Some clones in this sample may be carry-over from other donors' samples.

In DNA, the CDR3 is TGTGCCAGCAGTGCCACATGGGGGACTATTAACAATGAGCAGTTCTTC. It specifies CASSATWGTINNEQFF. V is TRBV25-1 and J is TRBJ2-1; 7 nucleotides match TRBD2. Germline CDR1 reads MGHDK; CDR2 reads SYGVNS. V dropped 4 bases and J dropped 5; count of bases not matched to a gene: 11. The CDR3 contains 16 residues.